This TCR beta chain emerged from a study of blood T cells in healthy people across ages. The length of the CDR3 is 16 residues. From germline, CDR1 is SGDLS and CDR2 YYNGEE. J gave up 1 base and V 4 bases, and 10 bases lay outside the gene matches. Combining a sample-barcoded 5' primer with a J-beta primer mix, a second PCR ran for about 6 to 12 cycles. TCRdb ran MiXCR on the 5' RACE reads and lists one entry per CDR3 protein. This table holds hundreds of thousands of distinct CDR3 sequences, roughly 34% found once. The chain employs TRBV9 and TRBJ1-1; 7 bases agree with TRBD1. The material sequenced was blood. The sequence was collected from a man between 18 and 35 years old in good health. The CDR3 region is CASSSDREKENTEAFF. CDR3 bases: TGTGCCAGCAGCTCCGACAGGGAAAAAGAGAACACTGAAGCTTTCTTT.